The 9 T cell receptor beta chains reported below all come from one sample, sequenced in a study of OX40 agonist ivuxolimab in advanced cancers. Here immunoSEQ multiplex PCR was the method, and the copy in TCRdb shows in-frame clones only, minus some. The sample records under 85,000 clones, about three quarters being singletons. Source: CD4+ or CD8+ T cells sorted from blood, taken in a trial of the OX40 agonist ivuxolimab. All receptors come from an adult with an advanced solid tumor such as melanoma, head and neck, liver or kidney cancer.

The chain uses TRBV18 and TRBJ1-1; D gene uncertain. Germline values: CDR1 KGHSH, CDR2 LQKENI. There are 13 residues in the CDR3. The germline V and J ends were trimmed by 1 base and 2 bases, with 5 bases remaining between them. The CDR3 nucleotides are TGTGCCAGCTCACCACAGACAAACACTGAAGCTTTCTTT. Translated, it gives CASSPQTNTEAFF.

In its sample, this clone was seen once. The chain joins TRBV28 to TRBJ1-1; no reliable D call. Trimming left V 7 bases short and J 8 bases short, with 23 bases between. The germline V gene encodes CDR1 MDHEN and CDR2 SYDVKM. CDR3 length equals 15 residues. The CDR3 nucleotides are TGTGCCAGCAATCACATTAATTTAAACAGCTTAGAAGCTTTCTTT. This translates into CASNHINLNSLEAFF. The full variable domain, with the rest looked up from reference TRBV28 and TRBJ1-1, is DVKVTQSSRYLVKRTGEKVFLECVQDMDHENMFWYRQDPGLGLRLIYFSYDVKMKEKGDIPEGYSVSREKKERFSLILESASTNQTSMYLCASNHINLNSLEAFFGQGTRLTVV.

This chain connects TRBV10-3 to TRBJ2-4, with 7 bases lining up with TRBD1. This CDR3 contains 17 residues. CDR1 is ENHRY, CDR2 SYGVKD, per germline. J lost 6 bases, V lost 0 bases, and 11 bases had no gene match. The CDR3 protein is CAISESQQGWGRNIQYF. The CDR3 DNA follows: TGTGCCATCAGTGAGTCCCAACAGGGGTGGGGGAGAAACATTCAGTACTTC.

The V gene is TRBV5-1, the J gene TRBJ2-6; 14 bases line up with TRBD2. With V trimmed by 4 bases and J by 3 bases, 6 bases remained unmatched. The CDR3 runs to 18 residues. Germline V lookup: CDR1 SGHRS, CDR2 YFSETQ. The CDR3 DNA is TGCGCCAGCAGCCCGGGACTAGCGGGAGTCGGTGGGGCCAACGTCCTGACTTTC. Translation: CASSPGLAGVGGANVLTF.

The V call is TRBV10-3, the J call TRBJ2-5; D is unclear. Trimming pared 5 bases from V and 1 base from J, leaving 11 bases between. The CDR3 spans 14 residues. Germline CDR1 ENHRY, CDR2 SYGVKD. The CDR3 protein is CAISKDQSQETQYF. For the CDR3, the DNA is TGTGCCATCAGTAAGGACCAAAGCCAAGAGACCCAGTACTTC.

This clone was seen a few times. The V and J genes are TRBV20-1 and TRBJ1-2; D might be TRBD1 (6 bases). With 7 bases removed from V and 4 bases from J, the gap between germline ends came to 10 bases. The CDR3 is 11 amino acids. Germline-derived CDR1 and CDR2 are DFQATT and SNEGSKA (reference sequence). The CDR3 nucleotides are TGCAGTGTTCCAGGGGTCTATGGCTACACCTTC. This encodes CSVPGVYGYTF.

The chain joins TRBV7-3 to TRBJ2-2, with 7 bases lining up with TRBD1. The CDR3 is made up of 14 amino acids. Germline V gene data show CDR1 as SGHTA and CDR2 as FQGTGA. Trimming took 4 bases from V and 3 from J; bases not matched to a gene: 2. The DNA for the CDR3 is TGTGCCAGCAGCTCGGGACAGCACACCGGGGAGCTGTTTTTT. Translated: CASSSGQHTGELFF.

The chain's CDR3 is CASSLGVYAEAFF. CDR3 nucleotide sequence: TGTGCCAGCAGCTTAGGGGTTTACGCTGAAGCTTTCTTT. This chain connects TRBV7-8 to TRBJ1-1, with D unclear. V was shortened by 1 base and J by 6 bases, with 9 bases between the two germline ends. The CDR3 extends over 13 amino acids. Germline V gives CDR1 SGHVS, CDR2 FQNEAQ.

CDR3 in DNA: TGCGCCAGCAGCCAAGCTGGAGGGGCCTACGAGCAGTACTTC. Translation gives CASSQAGGAYEQYF. The chain carries TRBV4-1 and TRBJ2-5, with D perhaps TRBD2 (6 bases). TRBJ2-7 matches the DNA end more closely, so the J call is doubtful. The CDR3 has 14 residues. Germline V lookup: CDR1 MGHRA, CDR2 YSYEKL.